This paragraph covers one T cell receptor (beta chain) sequence. Antigen specificity is unknown. The record originates from a study of OX40 agonist ivuxolimab in advanced cancers. The wider study: The study gave patients intravenous ivuxolimab at 0.01 to 10 mg/kg every 2 weeks. Partial responses occurred in Three dose-escalation patients, one with hepatocellular carcinoma and two with cutaneous melanoma. Study-wide points: At doses 0.1 to 3.0 mg/kg, CD4+ and CD8+ clones expanded.

Blood specimens came from baseline, cycle 4 day 1, and cycle 7 day 1. The CDR3 runs 17 residues. With V trimmed by 4 bases and J by 2 bases, 9 bases remained unmatched. Germline-derived CDR1 and CDR2 are SGDLS and YYNGEE. Clones were sequenced by immunoSEQ multiplex PCR, and TCRdb holds only the in-frame ones, with some missing. The profile shows under 85,000 clones, 86% of them singletons. This chain joins TRBV9 and TRBJ2-3; 11 positions agree with TRBD2. The sample consisted of CD4+ or CD8+ T cells sorted from blood, taken in a trial of the OX40 agonist ivuxolimab. The receptor was isolated from an adult with an advanced solid tumor such as melanoma, head and neck, liver or kidney cancer. The CDR3 reads CASSPRLAGKATDTQYF. DNA of the CDR3: TGTGCCAGCAGCCCCCGACTAGCGGGGAAAGCCACAGATACGCAGTATTTT.